One sample yielded the 22 T cell receptor beta chains listed below, sequenced in a study of blood T cell repertoires in COVID-19. The table came from immunoSEQ multiplex PCR; TCRdb's copy has only in-frame clones and leaves some out. The sample shows about 400,000 clones, roughly 87% of them seen only once. Sequencing used PBMCs or T cells enriched from blood (not recorded which). The receptors come from a woman between 35 and 50 years old with acute COVID-19.

Only one count was recorded for this clone. The gene calls are TRBV7-9 and TRBJ1-4; 10 nucleotides line up with TRBD1. The CDR3 is made up of 17 amino acids. Germline assignment: CDR1 SEHNR and CDR2 FQNEAQ (reference sequence). The junction had 9 bases not matched to a gene; V was cut back by 5 bases and J by 3 bases. The CDR3, as DNA: TGTGCCAGCAGCCCCAGACAGGGGGCGCAGGCTAATGAAAAACTGTTTTTT. This translates into CASSPRQGAQANEKLFF. The full variable domain, its missing parts supplied by reference TRBV7-9 and TRBJ1-4, is DTGVSQNPRHKITKRGQNVTFRCDPISEHNRLYWYRQTLGQGPEFLTYFQNEAQLEKSRLLSDRFSAERPKGSFSTLEIQRTEQGDSAMYLCASSPRQGAQANEKLFFGSGTQLSVL.

The chain has TRBV29-1 and TRBJ1-1; 7 nucleotides line up with TRBD1. The junction had 9 bases not matched to a gene; V was cut back by 6 bases and J by 5 bases. Per the germline V gene, CDR1 is SQVTM and CDR2 is ANQGSEA. The CDR3 totals 13 residues. The CDR3: CSVSQGLRTEAFF. The CDR3 region has the DNA TGCAGCGTCTCACAGGGGTTGAGAACTGAAGCTTTCTTT.

The V gene is TRBV7-9, the J gene TRBJ1-2; 7 bases are shared with TRBD1. Germline CDR1 reads SEHNR; CDR2 reads FQNEAQ (reference sequence). The J segment lost 6 bases and the V segment lost 6 bases, leaving 19 bases of the junction unmatched. The CDR3 contains 17 residues. Here the CDR3 reads CASSSNRGRQGGDGYTF. In nucleotides, the CDR3 is TGTGCCAGCAGTTCGAACAGGGGCCGGCAGGGTGGAGATGGCTACACCTTC.

V usage is TRBV6-5 and J usage is TRBJ2-5; 7 bases align to TRBD1. V shed 8 bases, J shed 1 base, and the junction held 4 bases outside the gene matches. Germline CDR1 and CDR2: MNHEY and SVGAGI. The CDR3 sequence is 13 residues long. As DNA, the CDR3 is TGTGCCAGCGGCAGGGGGTCCCAAGAGACCCAGTACTTC. Translation gives CASGRGSQETQYF.

As for this clone: This sample includes further DNA sequences coding for the same CDR3. This chain links TRBV12-3 or TRBV12-4 with TRBJ1-2, with D uncertain. With 4 bases removed from V and 4 bases from J, the gap between germline ends came to 10 bases. The CDR3 length is 13 residues. The CDR3 protein is CASSWEGFYGYTF. The CDR3 DNA reads as TGTGCCAGCAGTTGGGAGGGTTTCTATGGCTACACCTTC.

This chain connects TRBV10-3 to TRBJ1-5; TRBD1 is a possible D gene (5 bases). Germline loops: CDR1 ENHRY, CDR2 SYGVKD. V was pared by 4 bases and J by 1 base, with 5 bases between. The CDR3 runs to 13 residues. The CDR3 loop reads CAISGGSNQPQHF. The CDR3, as DNA: TGTGCCATCAGTGGGGGCAGCAATCAGCCCCAGCATTTT.

This chain uses TRBV30 with TRBJ2-1; 9 nucleotides match TRBD1. This CDR3 contains 16 residues. Germline values: CDR1 GTSNPN, CDR2 SVGIG (reference sequence). J gave up 1 base and V 2 bases, and 6 bases lay outside the gene matches. CDR3 sequence (DNA): TGTGCCTGGAGTACGGGACAGGGTATTTCCTACAATGAGCAGTTCTTC. Its translation: CAWSTGQGISYNEQFF. Combining the CDR3 with reference TRBV30 and TRBJ2-1 gives the whole variable domain SQTIHQWPATLVQPVGSPLSLECTVEGTSNPNLYWYRQAAGRGLQLLFYSVGIGQISSEVPQNLSASRPQDRQFILSSKKLLLSDSGFYLCAWSTGQGISYNEQFFGPGTRLTVL.

This clone came up once. V and J are TRBV4-1 and TRBJ2-5; 7 nucleotides agree with TRBD1. CDR1 and CDR2 (germline): MGHRA, YSYEKL. V gave up 0 bases and J gave up 4 bases; unmatched junction bases: 8. The CDR3 runs to 16 residues. The CDR3 region has the DNA TGCGCCAGCAGCCAAGACGTGAGGGGGCCGGGAGAGACCCAGTACTTC. Protein product: CASSQDVRGPGETQYF.

In this sample, this clone turned up many times. The CDR3: CASSPLGLAGFYEQYF. The CDR3 nucleotides read TGTGCCAGCAGTCCACTGGGACTAGCGGGGTTCTACGAGCAGTACTTC. V gene TRBV6-2 or TRBV6-3 combines with J gene TRBJ2-7; 13 positions match TRBD2. Germline V CDR1 and CDR2: MNHEY, SVGEGT. The CDR3 loop spans 16 amino acids. Trimming removed 5 bases from V and 3 bases from J; junction bases left unmatched: 7.

This chain joins TRBV29-1 and TRBJ2-7, with 9 bases lining up with TRBD1. Losses at the gene ends were 4 bases for V and 1 base for J; bases not matched to a gene: 2. Germline CDR1 and CDR2: SQVTM and ANQGSEA. There are 13 residues in the CDR3. The CDR3 spells CSVATGGSYEQYF. For the CDR3, the DNA is TGCAGCGTTGCGACAGGGGGGTCCTACGAGCAGTACTTC.

This rearrangement joins TRBV5-1 to TRBJ1-1; 12 nucleotides align to TRBD1. CDR1 SGHRS and CDR2 YFSETQ come from the germline V gene. The V gene end was trimmed by 0 bases and the J gene end by 6 bases; junction bases not matched to a gene: 3. This CDR3 is 15 amino acids long. The DNA for the CDR3 is TGCGCCAGCAGCTTGGATGGGACAGGGGGCGCTGAAGCTTTCTTT. Encoded protein: CASSLDGTGGAEAFF.

The chain couples TRBV24-1 to TRBJ2-1, with TRBD2 matching 7 bases. Germline CDR1 KGHDR, CDR2 SFDVKD. CDR3 size: 14 residues. The ends lost 5 bases at V and 6 bases at J; junction bases unmatched: 6. CDR3: CATSGTSQANEQFF. In nucleotides, the CDR3 is TGTGCCACCAGTGGGACTAGTCAGGCCAATGAGCAGTTCTTC.

The chain employs TRBV5-1 and TRBJ1-2; 9 nucleotides align to TRBD1. The CDR3 length is 15 residues. J lost 4 bases, V lost 3 bases, and 7 bases had no gene match. Germline V CDR1 and CDR2: SGHRS, YFSETQ. CDR3 coding DNA: TGCGCCAGCAGCTGGGACAGGGCCTCTTCCTATGGCTACACCTTC. It translates to CASSWDRASSYGYTF.

The chain carries TRBV6-5 and TRBJ2-3; TRBD1 might be the D (6 bases). V was trimmed by 5 bases and J by 0 bases, leaving 9 bases between them. Germline loops: CDR1 MNHEY, CDR2 SVGAGI. CDR3 length equals 14 residues. CDR3 DNA sequence: TGTGCCAGCAGTAGGGGACAAAGCACAGATACGCAGTATTTT. This encodes CASSRGQSTDTQYF.

The V gene is TRBV5-1, the J gene TRBJ2-7; 9 nucleotides agree with TRBD1. The CDR3 runs 15 residues. From germline, CDR1 is SGHRS and CDR2 YFSETQ. V lost 3 bases and J lost 0; bases outside the gene matches: 4. The CDR3 spells CASSWGGQGSYEQYF. For the CDR3, the DNA is TGCGCCAGCAGCTGGGGGGGACAGGGCTCCTACGAGCAGTACTTC.

The chain is built from TRBV10-3 and TRBJ2-7; 10 positions match TRBD2. J gave up 1 base and V 6 bases, and 3 bases lay outside the gene matches. Germline V gene data show CDR1 as ENHRY and CDR2 as SYGVKD. The CDR3 runs 14 residues. CDR3 region: CAIRASGGSYEQYF. The DNA of the CDR3 is TGTGCCATCAGGGCTAGCGGGGGATCCTACGAGCAGTACTTC.

The CDR3 sequence is CASSMPGPVDGYTF. CDR3 in DNA: TGTGCCAGTAGTATGCCAGGGCCTGTAGATGGCTACACCTTC. The V call is TRBV19, the J call TRBJ1-2; TRBD1 is a possible D gene (5 bases). This CDR3 has 14 amino acids. The V end lost 3 bases, the J end lost 6 bases, and 14 bases lay between the germline ends. Germline CDR1 and CDR2: LNHDA and SQIVND (reference sequence).

The rearrangement links TRBV6-6 to TRBJ2-2; 10 nucleotides align to TRBD2. Germline V gives CDR1 MNHNY, CDR2 SVGAGI (reference sequence). V dropped 4 bases and J dropped 4; count of bases not matched to a gene: 6. The CDR3 extends over 16 amino acids. CDR3 residues: CASSLPSGGATGELFF. DNA for the CDR3: TGTGCCAGCAGTTTACCGAGCGGGGGGGCCACCGGGGAGCTGTTTTTT.

This sequence joins TRBV7-6 and TRBJ2-5; D may be TRBD1 (6 bases). Per the germline V gene, CDR1 is SGHVS and CDR2 is FNYEAQ. The V end lost 3 bases, the J end lost 5 bases, and 19 bases lay between the germline ends. The CDR3 loop spans 16 amino acids. CDR3 sequence: CASSFYRVQGGETQYF. The CDR3, as DNA: TGTGCCAGCAGCTTCTACAGGGTCCAAGGGGGTGAGACCCAGTACTTC.

The chain recombines TRBV27 with TRBJ2-1; D is unclear. Trimming removed 1 base from V and 6 bases from J, with 10 bases in between. There are 14 residues in the CDR3. Germline assignment: CDR1 MNHEY and CDR2 SMNVEV (reference sequence). Here the CDR3 DNA reads TGTGCCAGCAGTTTATTTGCGCGTTTCAATGAGCAGTTCTTC. Its protein product is CASSLFARFNEQFF.

A few counts support this clone. The V gene is TRBV25-1, the J gene TRBJ2-2; 15 nucleotides align to TRBD2. V shed 10 bases, J shed 5 bases, and the junction held 5 bases outside the gene matches. Looked up from germline, CDR1 is MGHDK and CDR2 is SYGVNS. CDR3 size: 15 residues. The CDR3 region has the DNA TGTGCCATCGGACTAGCGGGGGGGCATACCGGGGAGCTGTTTTTT. Protein sequence: CAIGLAGGHTGELFF.

The chain couples TRBV11-2 to TRBJ2-7; 7 bases agree with TRBD1. The CDR3 has 14 amino acids. Losses at the gene ends were 1 base for V and 3 bases for J; bases not matched to a gene: 3. Germline CDR1 is SGHAT and CDR2 is FQNNGV. CDR3 DNA: TGTGCCAGCAGCTTAGGACAGGGCGTCTACGAGCAGTACTTC. Translating it yields CASSLGQGVYEQYF.